This is a list of T cell receptor beta chains from one sample in a study of cytomegalovirus exposure and HLA in healthy donors. Some clones are missing from TCRdb's copy, which holds only in-frame ones; the method was immunoSEQ multiplex PCR. The sample lists under 300,000 clones, just under 85% occurring once. Material: PBMCs. These receptors came from a woman aged 40 to 55 in good health and CMV-seropositive. Both conserved end residues are part of each CDR3. D genes are given only for firm matches. Clone size is not always given. Where it is, it says once, few, many or a class for expanded clones.

d_call j_call v_call clone_size cdr3_nt cdr3_aa
- TRBJ2-3 TRBV7-3 once TGTGCCAGCAGCTTAGGAGGGTCGGGAGATACGCAGTATTTT CASSLGGSGDTQYF
TRBD1 TRBJ1-3 TRBV30 - TGTGCCTGGAAAGGGGGCAACTCTGGAAACACCATATATTTT CAWKGGNSGNTIYF
TRBD2 TRBJ2-2 TRBV19 few TGTGCCAGTAGTCATCCGGGAGGGGACACCGGGGAGCTGTTTTTT CASSHPGGDTGELFF
- TRBJ2-3 TRBV11-3 - TGTGCCAGCAGCTTAGAGGGGCGAGATACGCAGTATTTT CASSLEGRDTQYF
TRBD1 TRBJ1-5 TRBV19 - TGTGCCAGTAGGGGACAGGGTATAACTTTTAATAGCAATCAGCCCCAGCATTTT CASRGQGITFNSNQPQHF
- TRBJ1-4 TRBV7-9 - TGTGCCAGCAGCTTTTTGGAAGGGGTCACTAATGAAAAACTGTTTTTT CASSFLEGVTNEKLFF
- TRBJ1-1 TRBV6-6 - TGTGCCAGCATGGCAGGAAACACTGAAGCTTTCTTT CASMAGNTEAFF
- TRBJ1-4 TRBV19 - TGTGCCAGTAGTTTTCGTTCGTTGGGAGATGAAAAACTGTTTTTT CASSFRSLGDEKLFF
- TRBJ1-5 TRBV10-3 - TGTGCCATCAGTGAGTCGCCCGACATAAGTAGCAATCAGCCCCAGCATTTT CAISESPDISSNQPQHF
- TRBJ1-3 TRBV28 - TGTGCCACCCAGGGGTTTGGAAACACCATATATTTT CATQGFGNTIYF
TRBD1 TRBJ2-6 TRBV5-1 once TGCGCCAGCAGCTTGTCTGGACAGGGAAACTCTGGGGCCAACGTCCTGACTTTC CASSLSGQGNSGANVLTF
- TRBJ2-1 TRBV27 - TGTGCCAGCAGTTCTCGAACTAATTGGGAGCAGTTCTTC CASSSRTNWEQFF
- TRBJ2-7 TRBV19 - TGTGCCAGTACCCCTACAGGCACCTTGGGGGAGCAGTACTTC CASTPTGTLGEQYF
TRBD1 TRBJ2-5 TRBV7-2 - TGTGCCAGCAGCCCTCGGGACAGTCCCGCCGCATGGACCCAGTACTTC CASSPRDSPAAWTQYF
TRBD1 TRBJ1-2 TRBV7-2 - TGTGCCAGCAGCTTAGTGCTCGGGACAGGGGGCGCCGATGGCTACACCTTC CASSLVLGTGGADGYTF